One sample yielded the 4 T cell receptor beta chains listed below, sequenced in a study of CXCR3-negative and CXCR3-positive naive CD8 T cells (dated by TCRdb to about 2019). On the study overall, not on this receptor specifically: Compared with CXCR3-negative naive cells, CXCR3-positive naive cells had TRB CDR3s with higher hydrophobicity (lower Kidera factor 4), lower energy, and higher strength and volume indices.

What these receptors recognize is not known. Sequencing was performed on a NextSeq 550. The Human TCR Profiling Kit (MiLaboratory) was used to prepare UMI-labeled 5' RACE TRB cDNA libraries. After TCRdb reprocessed the reads, each CDR3 protein sequence was kept as one row, without DNA. The sample table holds some 140,000 distinct CDR3 sequences. The ten largest clonotypes hold 0.41% of the sample. The material sequenced was naive CXCR3+ CD8+ T cells from blood. In light of the paper, this sample's cell subset or site label describes: CD45RO-CCR7+CD27+CD95- naive CD8+ T cells expressing CXCR3 (TNR3+). The receptors were gathered from a human donor in good health. Some clones in this sample may be carry-over from other donors' samples.

The chain links TRBV7-6 to TRBJ2-2; TCRdb's D gene call, TRBD1, goes unchecked for lack of DNA. This CDR3 contains 13 residues. Germline V gene sequence: CDR1 SGHVS, CDR2 FNYEAQ. The CDR3 loop reads CASSSTGAGELFF.

Here the CDR3 reads CASDRESNQPQHF. The chain links TRBV2 to TRBJ1-5; no DNA is available, so the TRBD1 call from TCRdb remains unchecked. Germline V CDR1 and CDR2: SNHLY, FYNNEI. The CDR3 consists of 13 residues.

The V and J genes are TRBV28 and TRBJ1-6; TCRdb's D call, TRBD1, is unchecked because there is no DNA. The CDR3 covers 17 residues. Germline loops: CDR1 MDHEN, CDR2 SYDVKM. CDR3 in amino acids: CASSSLSGSSYNSPLHF.

This chain uses TRBV7-3 with TRBJ1-1. The CDR3 sequence is 13 residues long. Germline lookup yields CDR1 SGHTA and CDR2 FQGTGA. Here the CDR3 reads CASSLWGSTEAFF.